This T cell receptor (beta chain) appears in the sequencing data of a study of tumor-infiltrating lymphocytes in primary liver carcinoma. The overall study: Roughly 3.5 to 8 million productive TCRbeta reads came from each sample, comparable across tissue types.

Only one count was recorded for this clonotype. CDR1 and CDR2 (germline): DFQATT, SNEGSKA (reference sequence). The CDR3 is made up of 11 amino acids. The blood RNA (from unsorted whole blood) was obtained, and germline DNA was also extracted. TCR beta cDNA was made from 450 to 600 ng total RNA with a constant-region primer. TCR beta libraries came from three nested multiplex PCR rounds using slightly modified ARM-PCR. A C-beta reverse primer was combined with TRBV1-TRBV30 forward primers in the first two PCR rounds, and each round had 9 to 10 cycles. TCRdb re-called the multiplex PCR reads with MiXCR, one entry per CDR3 protein. Of 330,000 or so distinct CDR3 sequences listed, about 61% are singletons.

This chain uses TRBV20-1 with TRBJ2-3; tentatively, D is TRBD1 or TRBD2 (6 bases each). The closer fit of TRBJ2-5 to the DNA end suggests the J call may be wrong. The receptor's source is a man aged 40-49 years with primary liver carcinoma and hepatitis B virus infection. Sequencing was done on a sample of peripheral blood. CDR3 coding DNA: TGCAGTGCTAAAGGGGGGGAGACCCAGTACTTC. Its translation is CSAKGGETQYF.